This TCR beta chain came from a study of cytomegalovirus exposure and HLA in healthy donors. Use of 60 Vbeta and 13 Jbeta primers characterized the PCR. Here immunoSEQ multiplex PCR was the method, and the copy in TCRdb shows in-frame clones only, minus some. The sample holds just over 200,000 clones; 75% to 85% are singletons and the top ten take 2.7%. CDR1 and CDR2 from the germline V gene are LNHDA and SQIVND (reference sequence). Trimming shortened V by 3 bases and J by 3 bases, and 12 bases separated the two germline ends. The CDR3 length is 14 residues. Specimen: PBMCs. The receptor was derived from a middle-aged woman in good health and CMV-seronegative. The J gene is TRBJ2-7, the V gene TRBV19, with D tentatively TRBD2 (5 bases). The CDR3 coding sequence is TGTGCCAGTAGTATTTCTTTAGCGCACTACGAGCAGTACTTC. Translated: CASSISLAHYEQYF. Combining the CDR3 with reference TRBV19 and TRBJ2-7 gives the whole variable domain DGGITQSPKYLFRKEGQNVTLSCEQNLNHDAMYWYRQDPGQGLRLIYYSQIVNDFQKGDIAEGYSVSREKKESFPLTVTSAQKNPTAFYLCASSISLAHYEQYFGPGTRLTVT.